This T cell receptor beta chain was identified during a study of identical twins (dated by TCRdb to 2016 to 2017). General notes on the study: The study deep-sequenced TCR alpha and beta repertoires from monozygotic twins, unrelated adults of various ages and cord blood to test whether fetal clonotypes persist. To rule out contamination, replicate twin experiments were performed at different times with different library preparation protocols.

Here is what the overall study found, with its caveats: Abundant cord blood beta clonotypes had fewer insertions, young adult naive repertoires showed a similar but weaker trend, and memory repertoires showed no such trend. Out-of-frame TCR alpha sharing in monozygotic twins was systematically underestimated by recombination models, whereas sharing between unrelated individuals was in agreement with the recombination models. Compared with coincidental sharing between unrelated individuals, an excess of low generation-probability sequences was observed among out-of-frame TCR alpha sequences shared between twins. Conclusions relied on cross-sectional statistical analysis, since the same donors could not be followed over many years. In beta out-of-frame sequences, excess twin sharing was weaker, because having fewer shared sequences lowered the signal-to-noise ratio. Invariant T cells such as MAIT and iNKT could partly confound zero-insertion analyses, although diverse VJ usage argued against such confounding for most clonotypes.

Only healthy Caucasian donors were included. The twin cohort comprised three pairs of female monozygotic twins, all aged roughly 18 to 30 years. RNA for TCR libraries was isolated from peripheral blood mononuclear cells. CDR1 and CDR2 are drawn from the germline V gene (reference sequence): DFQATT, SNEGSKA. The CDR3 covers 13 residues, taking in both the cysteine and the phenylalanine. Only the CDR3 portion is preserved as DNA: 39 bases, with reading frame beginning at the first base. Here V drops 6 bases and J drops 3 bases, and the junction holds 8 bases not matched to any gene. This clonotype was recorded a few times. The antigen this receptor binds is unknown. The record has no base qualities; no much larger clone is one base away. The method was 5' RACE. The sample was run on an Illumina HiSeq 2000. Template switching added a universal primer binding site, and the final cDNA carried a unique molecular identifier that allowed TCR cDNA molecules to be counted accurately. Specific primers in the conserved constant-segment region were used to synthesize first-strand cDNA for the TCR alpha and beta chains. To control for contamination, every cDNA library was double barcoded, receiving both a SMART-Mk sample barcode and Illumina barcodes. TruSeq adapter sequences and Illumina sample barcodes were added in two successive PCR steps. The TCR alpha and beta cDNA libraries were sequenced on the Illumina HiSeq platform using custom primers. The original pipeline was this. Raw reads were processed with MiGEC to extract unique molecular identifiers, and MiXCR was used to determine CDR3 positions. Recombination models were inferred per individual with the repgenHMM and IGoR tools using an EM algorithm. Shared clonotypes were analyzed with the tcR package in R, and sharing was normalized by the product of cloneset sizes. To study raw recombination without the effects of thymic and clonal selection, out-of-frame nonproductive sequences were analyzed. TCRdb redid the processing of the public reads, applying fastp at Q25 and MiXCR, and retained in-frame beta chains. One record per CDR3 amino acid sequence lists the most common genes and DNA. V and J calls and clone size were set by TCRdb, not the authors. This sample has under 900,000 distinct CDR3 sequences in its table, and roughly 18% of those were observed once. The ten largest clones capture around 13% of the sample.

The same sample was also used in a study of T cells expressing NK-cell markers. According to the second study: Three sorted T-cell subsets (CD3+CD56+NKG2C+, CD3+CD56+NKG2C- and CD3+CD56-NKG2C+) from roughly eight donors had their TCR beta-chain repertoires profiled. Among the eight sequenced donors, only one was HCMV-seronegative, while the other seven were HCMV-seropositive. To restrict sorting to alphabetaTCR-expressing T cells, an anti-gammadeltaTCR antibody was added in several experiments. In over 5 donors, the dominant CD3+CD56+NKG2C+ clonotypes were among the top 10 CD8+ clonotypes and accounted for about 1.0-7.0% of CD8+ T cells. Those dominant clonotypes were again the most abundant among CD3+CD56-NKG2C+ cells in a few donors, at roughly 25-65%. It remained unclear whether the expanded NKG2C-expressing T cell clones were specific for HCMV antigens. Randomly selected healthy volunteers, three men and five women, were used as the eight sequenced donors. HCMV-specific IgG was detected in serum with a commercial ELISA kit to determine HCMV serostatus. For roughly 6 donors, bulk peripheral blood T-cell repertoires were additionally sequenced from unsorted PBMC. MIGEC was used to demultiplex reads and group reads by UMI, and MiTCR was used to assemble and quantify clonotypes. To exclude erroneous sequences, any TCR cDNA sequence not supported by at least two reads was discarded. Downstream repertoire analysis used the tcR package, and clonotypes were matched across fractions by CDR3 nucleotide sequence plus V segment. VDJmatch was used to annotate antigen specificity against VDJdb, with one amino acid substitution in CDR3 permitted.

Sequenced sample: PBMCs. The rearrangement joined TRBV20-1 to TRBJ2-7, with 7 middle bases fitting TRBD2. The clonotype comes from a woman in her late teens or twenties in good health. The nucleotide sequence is TGCAGTGCCAAGACCGCTAGCGGCTACGAGCAGTACTTC. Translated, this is CSAKTASGYEQYF.